This TCR beta chain is drawn from a study of molecular identifiers for immune sequencing clone quantification. Notes on this clonotype: A much larger clone lies one base from this, so it may be a read error.

Sorting was used to obtain naive CD8 T cells (CD8+CD4-CCR7+CD45RA+). Methods described previously, with TCR primers listed, were used for bulk TCR libraries. TCRdb re-analysed the PCR reads in MiXCR, keeping a single row per CDR3 protein. The sample holds 600,000 to 650,000 distinct CDR3 sequences; just under 20% are singletons and the top ten take around 0.86%. Sequenced sample: naive CD8+ T cells from blood, with Jurkat cell RNA spiked in. This sample's subset: FACS-sorted CD8+CD4-CCR7+CD45RA+ naive T cells. The TCR originated in a human donor in good health. Some libraries in this study had Jurkat cell RNA spiked in.

The CDR3 DNA reads TGTGCCGGCAGCTTCGGCAGGGTCCACTACGAGCAGTACTTC. Protein sequence: CAGSFGRVHYEQYF. The chain is built from TRBV5-6 and TRBJ2-7; D may be TRBD1 (5 bases). The V gene's germline CDR1 is SGHDT and CDR2 YYEEEE. The CDR3 has 14 amino acids.